The sequence of this T cell receptor beta chain was determined in a study of T cell repertoires in cytomegalovirus infection (dated by TCRdb to 2018 to 2020). Notes on the research overall: Recently identified HLA-C-restricted CMV epitopes, whose presentation resists viral immunomodulation, were targeted by peptide stimulations together with well-studied HLA-B-restricted epitopes. Because public TCR beta signatures pointed to carriage of CMV infection together with the matching HLA type, the HLA type of each donor mattered for the analysis.

The data were produced on an Illumina HiSeq 1500. The public reads were reprocessed in TCRdb via fastp at Q25 and MiXCR, keeping in-frame beta chains. Each record represents a unique CDR3 protein, reported with the most common genes and DNA among its rows. The sample yields about 770,000 distinct CDR3 sequences; just under 30% were counted once. The leading ten clones occupy roughly 14% of the sample. About this clonotype: Its antigen is currently not known. No quality values exist for individual bases; no much larger clone is one base distant.

The research as a whole found: The ex vivo response was dominated by HLA-C-restricted CMV-specific TCR beta clonotypes, which also provided the single most frequent clonotype in two of eight donors. Cumulative frequency of public TCR beta family members discriminated carriers of CMV infection plus the relevant HLA type in this cohort and an independent approximately 360-donor cohort.

From its cysteine to its phenylalanine, the CDR3 spans 13 amino acids. Only CDR3 DNA remains: 39 bases, in frame from the first base. The junction carries 12 bases between V and J, which are trimmed by 7 bases and 0 bases respectively. The CDR1 and CDR2 encoded by the germline V gene (reference sequence) are DFQATT and SNEGSKA. The treatment or condition label, read with the paper, signifies: in vitro stimulation with specific CMV peptide epitopes to enrich CMV-specific T cells. Recombination connected TRBV20-1 to TRBJ1-2; no D gene is confidently identified. This TCR was recovered from a human donor in good health (CMV status not recorded). Some clones in this sample may be carry-over from other donors' samples. Sequences were derived from cultured CD8+ T cells from PBMCs, sampled from culture after CMV antigen stimulation. Here is the DNA: TGCAGTGTTTCGACCGGGACTAACTATGGCTACACCTTC. It translates as CSVSTGTNYGYTF.